A selection of T cell receptor beta chains follows, all from one sample in a study of neurological immune-mediated disorders. MiXCR, applied by TCRdb to the 5' RACE reads, yields one record per CDR3 protein. The table includes roughly 30,000 distinct CDR3 sequences, about 14% detected once. Specimen: CD4+ T cells from blood. Receptor source: a female donor with HTLV-1-associated myelopathy (HAM/TSP). Each CDR3 is given with its conserved first and last residue. D genes are given only for firm matches. The size field is filled for only some rows; it gives once, few, many or a size class.

cdr3_aa: CASSTSPTYEQYF
cdr3_nt: TGTGCCAGCAGCACTAGTCCCACCTACGAGCAGTACTTC
j_call: TRBJ2-7
v_call: TRBV27
clone_size: many
d_call: .
cdr3_length: 13

cdr3_aa: CSARRGGAGSTGELFF
cdr3_nt: TGCAGTGCTAGAAGGGGGGGAGCCGGGTCCACCGGGGAGCTGTTTTTT
j_call: TRBJ2-2
v_call: TRBV20-1
clone_size: many
d_call: .
cdr3_length: 16

cdr3_aa: CSGLTSGDYNEQFF
cdr3_nt: TGCAGTGGCCTGACTAGCGGGGATTACAATGAGCAGTTCTTC
j_call: TRBJ2-1
v_call: TRBV20-1
clone_size: many
d_call: TRBD2
cdr3_length: 14

cdr3_aa: CASSVEVDPLDTQFF
cdr3_nt: TGTGCCAGCAGCGTAGAGGTTGACCCACTGGATACGCAGTTCTTC
j_call: TRBJ2-1
v_call: TRBV9
clone_size: .
d_call: .
cdr3_length: 15

cdr3_aa: CASSFYICSGTSWGETQYF
cdr3_nt: .
j_call: TRBJ2-5
v_call: TRBV12-3/TRBV12-4
clone_size: .
d_call: .
cdr3_length: 19

cdr3_aa: CASSLGGNTDTQYF
cdr3_nt: TGCGCCAGCAGCCTGGGGGGTAACACAGATACGCAGTATTTT
j_call: TRBJ2-3
v_call: TRBV5-1
clone_size: many
d_call: .
cdr3_length: 14

cdr3_aa: CASSTTETYGYTF
cdr3_nt: TGCGCCAGCAGCACAACAGAAACCTATGGCTACACCTTC
j_call: TRBJ1-2
v_call: TRBV5-1
clone_size: many
d_call: .
cdr3_length: 13

cdr3_aa: CASSLRSFSGRYQETQYF
cdr3_nt: TGTGCCAGCAGCTTACGTTCCTTTAGCGGGAGGTACCAAGAGACCCAGTACTTC
j_call: TRBJ2-5
v_call: TRBV7-9
clone_size: many
d_call: TRBD2
cdr3_length: 18

cdr3_aa: CASSLVRVGEAFF
cdr3_nt: TGTGCCAGCAGTTTAGTCCGGGTGGGTGAAGCTTTCTTT
j_call: TRBJ1-1
v_call: TRBV12-3/TRBV12-4
clone_size: once
d_call: .
cdr3_length: 13

cdr3_aa: CSASDPGQVAYEQYF
cdr3_nt: TGCAGTGCTTCCGACCCGGGACAGGTGGCGTACGAGCAGTACTTC
j_call: TRBJ2-7
v_call: TRBV20-1
clone_size: .
d_call: TRBD1
cdr3_length: 15

cdr3_aa: CASSFGAGTEAFF
cdr3_nt: TGTGCCAGCAGCTTCGGGGCTGGTACTGAAGCTTTCTTT
j_call: TRBJ1-1
v_call: TRBV7-9
clone_size: many
d_call: .
cdr3_length: 13

cdr3_aa: CASSLEGFGSPLHF
cdr3_nt: TGCGCCAGCAGCTTGGAAGGGTTTGGTTCACCCCTCCACTTT
j_call: TRBJ1-6
v_call: TRBV5-1
clone_size: medium-sized
d_call: .
cdr3_length: 14

cdr3_aa: CASSPIPLGGRETQYF
cdr3_nt: TGTGCCAGCAGCCCCATCCCCTTGGGAGGGAGGGAGACCCAGTACTTC
j_call: TRBJ2-5
v_call: TRBV7-3
clone_size: many
d_call: TRBD2
cdr3_length: 16

cdr3_aa: CASSGSGAGGSPLHF
cdr3_nt: TGTGCCAGCAGTGGCTCAGGGGCCGGAGGCTCACCCCTCCACTTT
j_call: TRBJ1-6
v_call: TRBV2
clone_size: many
d_call: .
cdr3_length: 15

cdr3_aa: CSARAGGNTIYF
cdr3_nt: TGCAGTGCTAGAGCGGGGGGAAACACCATATATTTT
j_call: TRBJ1-3
v_call: TRBV20-1
clone_size: .
d_call: .
cdr3_length: 12

cdr3_aa: CASSQDPGVAVDTQYF
cdr3_nt: TGCGCCAGCAGCCAAGATCCAGGTGTAGCGGTCGATACGCAGTATTTT
j_call: TRBJ2-3
v_call: TRBV4-3
clone_size: many
d_call: .
cdr3_length: 16

cdr3_aa: CASSYEGDRLYGYTF
cdr3_nt: TGCGCCAGCAGCTACGAAGGGGACAGGCTCTATGGCTACACCTTC
j_call: TRBJ1-2
v_call: TRBV5-1
clone_size: .
d_call: TRBD1
cdr3_length: 15

cdr3_aa: CSASRRQGTQPQHF
cdr3_nt: TGCAGTGCTAGCCGCCGACAGGGGACTCAGCCCCAGCATTTT
j_call: TRBJ1-5
v_call: TRBV20-1
clone_size: many
d_call: TRBD1
cdr3_length: 14

cdr3_aa: CASSLRWGVGNTIYF
cdr3_nt: TGTGCCAGCAGTCTCCGGTGGGGGGTGGGGAACACCATATATTTT
j_call: TRBJ1-3
v_call: TRBV9
clone_size: many
d_call: .
cdr3_length: 15

cdr3_aa: CASSLAGLLGGAFF
cdr3_nt: TGTGCCAGCAGTTTAGCGGGTCTACTGGGAGGAGCTTTCTTT
j_call: TRBJ1-1
v_call: TRBV12-3/TRBV12-4
clone_size: many
d_call: .
cdr3_length: 14

cdr3_aa: CASNARGLATDTQYF
cdr3_nt: TGTGCCAGCAACGCCCGGGGGCTAGCGACAGATACGCAGTATTTT
j_call: TRBJ2-3
v_call: TRBV9
clone_size: many
d_call: .
cdr3_length: 15

cdr3_aa: CSVEGRAGGTDTQYF
cdr3_nt: TGCAGCGTTGAAGGCAGGGCGGGAGGTACAGATACGCAGTATTTT
j_call: TRBJ2-3
v_call: TRBV29-1
clone_size: many
d_call: TRBD2
cdr3_length: 15

cdr3_aa: CATSGYSNQPQHF
cdr3_nt: TGTGCCACCAGTGGGTATAGCAATCAGCCCCAGCATTTT
j_call: TRBJ1-5
v_call: TRBV24-1
clone_size: many
d_call: .
cdr3_length: 13

cdr3_aa: CASSQEGHQVGQPQHF
cdr3_nt: TGCGCCAGCAGCCAAGAAGGGCACCAGGTGGGCCAGCCCCAGCATTTT
j_call: TRBJ1-5
v_call: TRBV4-1
clone_size: many
d_call: .
cdr3_length: 16

cdr3_aa: CASSLDLAGTGELFF
cdr3_nt: TGCGCCAGCAGCTTGGACCTAGCGGGCACCGGGGAGCTGTTTTTT
j_call: TRBJ2-2
v_call: TRBV5-1
clone_size: many
d_call: TRBD2
cdr3_length: 15

cdr3_aa: CASSYGRGAKPQHF
cdr3_nt: TGTGCCAGCAGCTACGGGAGGGGGGCTAAGCCCCAGCATTTT
j_call: TRBJ1-5
v_call: TRBV3-1
clone_size: .
d_call: .
cdr3_length: 14

cdr3_aa: CASSLTRDTQYF
cdr3_nt: TGTGCCAGCAGTTTAACTAGGGATACGCAGTATTTT
j_call: TRBJ2-3
v_call: TRBV7-2
clone_size: many
d_call: .
cdr3_length: 12

cdr3_aa: CSAREQAGATYEQYF
cdr3_nt: TGCAGTGCTAGAGAACAAGCGGGAGCCACCTACGAGCAGTACTTC
j_call: TRBJ2-7
v_call: TRBV20-1
clone_size: .
d_call: TRBD2
cdr3_length: 15

cdr3_aa: CATRYRTISGPSGVNVLTF
cdr3_nt: TGTGCCACCAGATACAGAACGATATCAGGTCCCTCTGGGGTCAACGTCCTGACTTTC
j_call: TRBJ2-6
v_call: TRBV6-9
clone_size: .
d_call: .
cdr3_length: 19

cdr3_aa: CSARETGEETQYF
cdr3_nt: TGCAGTGCTAGGGAGACAGGGGAAGAGACCCAGTACTTC
j_call: TRBJ2-5
v_call: TRBV20-1
clone_size: many
d_call: TRBD1
cdr3_length: 13

cdr3_aa: CASRKTVGQETQYF
cdr3_nt: TGTGCCAGCAGAAAGACAGTGGGCCAAGAGACCCAGTACTTC
j_call: TRBJ2-5
v_call: TRBV7-2
clone_size: many
d_call: .
cdr3_length: 14

cdr3_aa: CASSPSRGDEQFF
cdr3_nt: TGTGCCAGCAGCCCAAGTAGGGGAGATGAGCAGTTCTTC
j_call: TRBJ2-1
v_call: TRBV7-3
clone_size: many
d_call: .
cdr3_length: 13

cdr3_aa: CATAGGYGNQETQYF
cdr3_nt: TGTGCCACAGCTGGGGGTTACGGGAACCAAGAGACCCAGTACTTC
j_call: TRBJ2-5
v_call: TRBV6-5
clone_size: many
d_call: .
cdr3_length: 15

cdr3_aa: CASSLRTGGAGGYTF
cdr3_nt: TGTGCCAGCAGTTTGAGAACCGGAGGGGCAGGGGGCTACACCTTC
j_call: TRBJ1-2
v_call: TRBV12-3/TRBV12-4
clone_size: many
d_call: .
cdr3_length: 15

cdr3_aa: CASSPGTYEQYF
cdr3_nt: TGTGCCAGCAGCCCAGGGACCTACGAGCAGTACTTC
j_call: TRBJ2-7
v_call: TRBV6-2/TRBV6-3
clone_size: many
d_call: .
cdr3_length: 12

cdr3_aa: CASSSSLGQGAVEQYF
cdr3_nt: TGTGCCAGCAGCTCATCCCTCGGGCAGGGGGCGGTCGAGCAGTACTTC
j_call: TRBJ2-7
v_call: TRBV14
clone_size: many
d_call: TRBD1
cdr3_length: 16

cdr3_aa: CASRSNGGTYEQYF
cdr3_nt: TGTGCCAGCAGGAGTAACGGGGGGACCTACGAGCAGTACTTC
j_call: TRBJ2-7
v_call: TRBV7-2
clone_size: many
d_call: TRBD2
cdr3_length: 14

cdr3_aa: CASSSHGGRGNEQFF
cdr3_nt: TGTGCCAGCAGCTCTCACGGCGGGAGGGGGAATGAGCAGTTCTTC
j_call: TRBJ2-1
v_call: TRBV7-8
clone_size: many
d_call: TRBD2
cdr3_length: 15

cdr3_aa: CASSLPARTDTQYF
cdr3_nt: TGTGCCAGCAGCTTACCGGCCCGCACAGATACGCAGTATTTT
j_call: TRBJ2-3
v_call: TRBV7-2
clone_size: many
d_call: .
cdr3_length: 14

cdr3_aa: CASSVMAGTYEQYF
cdr3_nt: TGTGCCAGCAGCGTAATGGCGGGAACCTACGAGCAGTACTTC
j_call: TRBJ2-7
v_call: TRBV7-2
clone_size: many
d_call: .
cdr3_length: 14

cdr3_aa: CASSELDRGTDTQYF
cdr3_nt: TGTGCCAGCAGTGAGTTGGACAGGGGTACAGATACGCAGTATTTT
j_call: TRBJ2-3
v_call: TRBV6-1
clone_size: many
d_call: TRBD1
cdr3_length: 15

cdr3_aa: CASKGLAGEQYF
cdr3_nt: TGCGCCAGCAAAGGACTAGCTGGCGAGCAGTACTTC
j_call: TRBJ2-7
v_call: TRBV5-1
clone_size: medium-sized
d_call: TRBD2
cdr3_length: 12

cdr3_aa: CSVARSGGTNEKLFF
cdr3_nt: TGCAGTGTGGCTCGGTCGGGGGGAACTAATGAAAAACTGTTTTTT
j_call: TRBJ1-4
v_call: TRBV20-1
clone_size: many
d_call: .
cdr3_length: 15

cdr3_aa: CASAAGRDIYSGANVLTF
cdr3_nt: TGCGCCAGCGCCGCGGGGAGGGACATCTACTCTGGGGCCAACGTCCTGACTTTC
j_call: TRBJ2-6
v_call: TRBV5-1
clone_size: many
d_call: .
cdr3_length: 18

cdr3_aa: CASSFDRTTDTQYF
cdr3_nt: TGTGCCAGCAGCTTCGACAGAACTACAGATACGCAGTATTTT
j_call: TRBJ2-3
v_call: TRBV7-9
clone_size: many
d_call: .
cdr3_length: 14

cdr3_aa: CASSLTLLRELFF
cdr3_nt: TGTGCCAGCAGTTTAACACTATTGAGGGAGCTGTTTTTT
j_call: TRBJ2-2
v_call: TRBV12-3/TRBV12-4
clone_size: many
d_call: .
cdr3_length: 13

cdr3_aa: CASGGVAGPDTQYF
cdr3_nt: TGCGCCAGCGGGGGAGTGGCGGGACCAGATACGCAGTATTTT
j_call: TRBJ2-3
v_call: TRBV5-1
clone_size: many
d_call: .
cdr3_length: 14

cdr3_aa: CASSLRSGGTSTDTQYF
cdr3_nt: TGTGCCAGCAGCTTGCGTAGCGGGGGGACGAGCACAGATACGCAGTATTTT
j_call: TRBJ2-3
v_call: TRBV7-3
clone_size: many
d_call: TRBD2
cdr3_length: 17

cdr3_aa: CASSFGGGWTGELFF
cdr3_nt: TGTGCCAGCAGTTTTGGGGGGGGCTGGACCGGGGAGCTGTTTTTT
j_call: TRBJ2-2
v_call: TRBV27
clone_size: many
d_call: .
cdr3_length: 15

cdr3_aa: CASSFYICSASTVWETQYF
cdr3_nt: .
j_call: TRBJ2-5
v_call: TRBV7-6
clone_size: .
d_call: .
cdr3_length: 19

cdr3_aa: CASSLWDRTGELFF
cdr3_nt: TGTGCCAGCAGTTTGTGGGACAGAACCGGGGAGCTGTTTTTT
j_call: TRBJ2-2
v_call: TRBV12-3/TRBV12-4
clone_size: many
d_call: TRBD1
cdr3_length: 14

cdr3_aa: CASGPGQGWAGANVLTF
cdr3_nt: TGTGCTAGTGGTCCGGGACAGGGGTGGGCTGGGGCCAACGTCCTGACTTTC
j_call: TRBJ2-6
v_call: TRBV12-5
clone_size: .
d_call: TRBD1
cdr3_length: 17

cdr3_aa: CASSFGGGEQETQYF
cdr3_nt: TGTGCCAGCAGTTTTGGGGGGGGGGAACAAGAGACCCAGTACTTC
j_call: TRBJ2-5
v_call: TRBV28
clone_size: many
d_call: TRBD2
cdr3_length: 15

cdr3_aa: CASRRDTSYEQYF
cdr3_nt: TGTGCCAGCAGACGGGACACTTCCTACGAGCAGTACTTC
j_call: TRBJ2-7
v_call: TRBV2
clone_size: many
d_call: .
cdr3_length: 13